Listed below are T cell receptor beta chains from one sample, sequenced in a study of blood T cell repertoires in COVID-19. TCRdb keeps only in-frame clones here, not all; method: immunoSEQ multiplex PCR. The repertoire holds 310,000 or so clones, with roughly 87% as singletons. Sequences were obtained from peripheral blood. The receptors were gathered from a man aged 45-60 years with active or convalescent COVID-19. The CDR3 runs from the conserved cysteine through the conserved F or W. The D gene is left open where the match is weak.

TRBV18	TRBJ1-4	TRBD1	CASSGTGGASTNEKLFF	TGTGCCAGCTCGGGGACAGGGGGCGCTTCAACTAATGAAAAACTGTTTTTT
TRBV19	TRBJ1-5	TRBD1	CASSTQGQGDQPQHF	TGTGCCAGTAGTACCCAGGGACAGGGGGATCAGCCCCAGCATTTT
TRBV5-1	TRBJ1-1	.	CASSFTERTGTEAFF	TGCGCCAGCAGCTTCACCGAAAGGACGGGGACTGAAGCTTTCTTT
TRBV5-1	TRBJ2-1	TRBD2	CASSFLAGAQYNEQFF	TGCGCCAGCAGCTTCTTAGCGGGGGCCCAGTACAATGAGCAGTTCTTC
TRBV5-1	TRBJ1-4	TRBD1	CASSRAGPQGDEKLFF	TGCGCCAGCAGCCGAGCTGGACCTCAGGGGGATGAAAAACTGTTTTTT
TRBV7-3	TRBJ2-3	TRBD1	CASSAMPQGATDTQYF	TGTGCCAGCAGCGCCATGCCACAGGGGGCAACAGATACGCAGTATTTT
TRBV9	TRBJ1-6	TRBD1	CASSPRDRRNSPLHF	TGTGCCAGCAGCCCCCGGGACAGGCGAAATTCACCCCTCCACTTT
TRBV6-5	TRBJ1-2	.	CASSSPGFNGYTF	TGTGCCAGCAGTTCCCCGGGTTTTAATGGCTACACCTTC
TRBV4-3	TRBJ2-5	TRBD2	CASSQGLAGGQETQYF	TGCGCCAGCAGCCAAGGACTAGCGGGGGGACAAGAGACCCAGTACTTC
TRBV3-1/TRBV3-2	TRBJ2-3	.	CASSPPGTDTQYF	TGTGCCAGCAGCCCCCCCGGCACAGATACGCAGTATTTT
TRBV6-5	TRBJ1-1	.	CASSYEGASEAFF	TGTGCCAGCAGTTATGAAGGGGCGTCTGAAGCTTTCTTT